These 13 T cell receptor beta chains were sequenced from one sample in a study of shared clonotypes between healthy human individuals. CD45RO-negative cells were positively selected for CCR7, leaving out terminally differentiated effector memory CD45RA+ cells. Libraries were prepared by immunoSEQ multiplex PCR; TCRdb keeps only in-frame clonotypes and omits some of them. The sample includes millions of clones, just over 90% seen only once; the top ten take under 2%. Material for sequencing was naive CD8+ T cells from PBMCs. The receptor source for this set is a man in his late teens or twenties in good health. Some clones in this sample may be carry-over from other donors' samples.

This clone was detected only a few times. This chain connects TRBV28 to TRBJ2-7; no clear D. Trimming took 4 bases from V and 5 from J, leaving 6 bases between them. CDR1 and CDR2 from the germline V gene are MDHEN and SYDVKM. CDR3 length: 11 amino acids. Written as DNA, the CDR3 is TGTGCCAGCAGTTGGGCCCACGAGCAGTACTTC. Its protein product is CASSWAHEQYF.

Notes on this clone: One end of the junction is discordant with germline, which a read error may explain. The chain is built from TRBV7-9 and TRBJ2-7, with 8 bases matching TRBD1. The CDR3 sequence is 12 residues long. Germline CDR1 is SEHNR and CDR2 is FQNEAQ (reference sequence). Written as DNA, the CDR3 is TGTGCCAGCAGCCCCCGGACAGGGCTCTTGGACTTC. It translates to CASSPRTGLLDF.

The CDR3 is CASSLREKLFF. The CDR3 nucleotides read TGTGCCAGCAGCCTACGTGAAAAACTGTTTTTT. The chain links TRBV7-9 to TRBJ1-4; D not resolved. Trimming left V 5 bases short and J 7 bases short, with 5 bases between. The germline CDR1 and CDR2 sequences are SEHNR and FQNEAQ (reference sequence). There are 11 residues in the CDR3. The full variable domain, in which reference TRBV7-9 and TRBJ1-4 provide the parts outside the CDR3, is DTGVSQNPRHKITKRGQNVTFRCDPISEHNRLYWYRQTLGQGPEFLTYFQNEAQLEKSRLLSDRFSAERPKGSFSTLEIQRTEQGDSAMYLCASSLREKLFFGSGTQLSVL.

This chain uses TRBV7-9 with TRBJ1-6; TRBD1 matches at 8 bases. CDR3 size: 17 residues. Germline V gives CDR1 SEHNR, CDR2 FQNEAQ (reference sequence). J lost 9 bases, V lost 5 bases, and 15 bases had no gene match. Here the CDR3 DNA reads TGTGCCAGCAGCCGAACCCGCCGTCAGGGGGCGGGTTCACCCCTCCACTTT. It specifies CASSRTRRQGAGSPLHF. Filled out from reference TRBV7-9 and TRBJ1-6, the complete variable domain reads DTGVSQNPRHKITKRGQNVTFRCDPISEHNRLYWYRQTLGQGPEFLTYFQNEAQLEKSRLLSDRFSAERPKGSFSTLEIQRTEQGDSAMYLCASSRTRRQGAGSPLHFGNGTRLTVT.

This clone has a single count. The chain employs TRBV6-6 and TRBJ1-1; 8 positions agree with TRBD1. The CDR3 length is 15 residues. Germline V gene lookup returns CDR1 MNHNY and CDR2 SVGAGI (reference sequence). V shed 2 bases and J 5 bases; nucleotides not matched to a gene: 7. Written as DNA, the CDR3 is TGTGCCAGCAGTTACAGGACAGGGAGCAATACTGAAGCTTTCTTT. Protein: CASSYRTGSNTEAFF.

This chain connects TRBV7-9 to TRBJ1-5; possible D gene TRBD1, 5 bases. Germline lookup yields CDR1 SEHNR and CDR2 FQNEAQ (reference sequence). The V gene lost 5 bases and the J gene lost 2 bases, with 16 bases spanning the gap. This CDR3 has 16 residues. The CDR3 region has the DNA TGTGCCAGCAGCGGGGAGGGGCGGATTGGCAATCAGCCCCAGCATTTT. It yields the protein CASSGEGRIGNQPQHF.

Concerning this clone itself: Other DNA sequences in the same sample also yield this CDR3. The gene calls are TRBV19 and TRBJ2-7; D not certain. V lost 4 bases, J lost 0 bases, and 7 bases lay in between. Germline values: CDR1 LNHDA, CDR2 SQIVND (reference sequence). The CDR3 runs 13 residues. CDR3 in amino acids: CASSSGASYEQYF. The CDR3 region has the DNA TGTGCCAGTAGTAGCGGAGCCTCCTACGAGCAGTACTTC.

The V and J genes are TRBV2 and TRBJ1-4; D remains ambiguous. The CDR3 runs 15 residues. Per the germline V gene, CDR1 is SNHLY and CDR2 is FYNNEI. Trimming took 2 bases from V and 5 from J, leaving 12 bases between them. The CDR3 region has the DNA TGTGCCAGCAGTGAAATTCGGACGGAAAATGAAAAACTGTTTTTT. Residues: CASSEIRTENEKLFF.

The V call is TRBV19, the J call TRBJ1-2; D possibly corresponds to TRBD1 (5 bases). Germline V lookup: CDR1 LNHDA, CDR2 SQIVND (reference sequence). The germline V and J ends were trimmed by 7 bases and 2 bases, with 14 bases remaining between them. The CDR3 spans 14 residues. The DNA for the CDR3 is TGTGCCAGTAAGCAACAGGAGAAAAACTATGGCTACACCTTC. Translating gives CASKQQEKNYGYTF.

The J gene is TRBJ2-7, the V gene TRBV19, with D maybe TRBD2 (6 bases). This CDR3 spans 15 amino acids. Germline values: CDR1 LNHDA, CDR2 SQIVND (reference sequence). The ends were cut back, 3 bases at V and 6 bases at J, with 18 bases in the middle. The CDR3 here is CASSIGPGASSEQYF. The DNA for the CDR3 is TGTGCCAGTAGTATCGGCCCGGGAGCGTCGTCCGAGCAGTACTTC.

This clone has a single count. Other nucleotide sequences from this sample produce the same CDR3. The chain couples TRBV19 to TRBJ1-5; D gene unclear. Trimming left V 2 bases short and J 4 bases short, with 6 bases between. The germline V gene has CDR1 LNHDA and CDR2 SQIVND (reference sequence). The CDR3 consists of 13 residues. CDR3 in amino acids: CASSIWENQPQHF. CDR3 nucleotide sequence: TGTGCCAGTAGTATATGGGAAAATCAGCCCCAGCATTTT.

V usage is TRBV6-5 and J usage is TRBJ2-7, with no clear D. This CDR3 comprises 10 residues. From germline, CDR1 is MNHEY and CDR2 SVGAGI. The V gene lost 5 bases and the J gene lost 4 bases, with 3 bases spanning the gap. The CDR3 is CASSQYEQYF. The CDR3 bases are TGTGCCAGCAGTCAGTACGAGCAGTACTTC.

The chain carries TRBV27 and TRBJ2-7; 12 nucleotides align to TRBD1. Losses at the gene ends were 5 bases for V and 4 bases for J; bases not matched to a gene: 12. Germline V CDR1 and CDR2: MNHEY, SMNVEV (reference sequence). The CDR3 is 17 amino acids. The CDR3 here is CASSDRPGDRGLYEQYF. For the CDR3, the DNA is TGTGCCAGCAGTGATCGTCCCGGGGACAGGGGGCTTTACGAGCAGTACTTC.